One and the same sample provided the 7 T cell receptor beta chains below, sequenced in a study of T cell responses to AZD1222 COVID-19 vaccine. Sequenced by immunoSEQ multiplex PCR; TCRdb stores in-frame clones only, minus some. The repertoire holds roughly 100,000 clones, with approximately 86% as singletons. This material consisted of peripheral blood, taken on day 0 of AZD1222 vaccination. The source is an adult in good health.

This clone occurred a few times. The rearrangement links TRBV2 to TRBJ1-1; TRBD1 matches 12 bases. J was trimmed by 4 bases and V by 5 bases; bases with no gene match: 11. The CDR3 is made up of 17 amino acids. Germline CDR1 and CDR2: SNHLY and FYNNEI. The CDR3 here is CASSLTGTGGMSTEAFF. DNA for the CDR3: TGTGCCAGCAGTCTCACCGGGACAGGGGGCATGAGCACTGAAGCTTTCTTT.

The chain employs TRBV11-2 and TRBJ1-5, with D perhaps matching TRBD1 (6 bases). The length of the CDR3 is 15 residues. Trimming pared 6 bases from V and 4 bases from J, leaving 16 bases between. The germline V gene encodes CDR1 SGHAT and CDR2 FQNNGV. DNA of the CDR3: TGTGCCAGCAGGTCAGAGGGGGGGCCGAATCAGCCCCAGCATTTT. Protein product: CASRSEGGPNQPQHF. Supplemented by reference TRBV11-2 and TRBJ1-5, the full variable domain reads EAGVAQSPRYKIIEKRQSVAFWCNPISGHATLYWYQQILGQGPKLLIQFQNNGVVDDSQLPKDRFSAERLKGVDSTLKIQPAKLEDSAVYLCASRSEGGPNQPQHFGDGTRLSIL.

V is TRBV7-3 and J is TRBJ2-3; no reliable D call. The CDR3 totals 13 residues. The germline V gene has CDR1 SGHTA and CDR2 FQGTGA. V lost 5 bases to trimming and J lost 2 bases, with 8 bases between them. CDR3 loop: CASSPRTTDTQYF. CDR3 coding DNA: TGTGCCAGCAGCCCCAGGACCACAGATACGCAGTATTTT.

The chain carries TRBV6-5 and TRBJ2-2, with unresolved D. Per the germline V gene, CDR1 is MNHEY and CDR2 is SVGAGI. The V end was cut by 6 bases, the J end by 5 bases, with 10 bases between. CDR3 length: 13 amino acids. CDR3 amino acids: CASSKDGTGELFF. The DNA of the CDR3 is TGTGCCAGCAGCAAGGACGGGACCGGGGAGCTGTTTTTT.

This chain uses TRBV5-4 with TRBJ2-2; 8 bases agree with TRBD1. After removal of 4 bases from V and 4 bases from J, the junction contained 6 bases not matched to a gene. Germline CDR1 SGHNT, CDR2 YYREEE (reference sequence). This CDR3 contains 15 residues. The CDR3 region has the DNA TGTGCCAGCAGCCCGGGGACAGGAAGCACCGGGGAGCTGTTTTTT. It specifies CASSPGTGSTGELFF.

The chain is built from TRBV6-6 and TRBJ1-6; a weak D match, TRBD1 (5 bases). V lost 8 bases, J lost 7 bases, and 15 bases lay in between. The CDR3 runs to 14 residues. Germline values: CDR1 MNHNY, CDR2 SVGAGI (reference sequence). The CDR3 nucleotides read TGTGCCAGCGGGTCCAGGGAGACCAATTCACCCCTCCACTTT. It translates to CASGSRETNSPLHF.

V gene TRBV4-3 combines with J gene TRBJ1-3; D unresolved. CDR3 size: 15 residues. Germline CDR1 reads LGHNA; CDR2 reads YSLEER. V shed 2 bases and J shed 0 bases, with 8 bases lying between them. The CDR3 region is CASSQLTSSGNTIYF. CDR3 in DNA: TGCGCCAGCAGCCAACTCACCAGCTCTGGAAACACCATATATTTT.